This T cell receptor (beta chain) was retrieved from a study of T cell responses to AZD1222 COVID-19 vaccine. TCRdb keeps only in-frame clones here, not all; method: immunoSEQ multiplex PCR. This sample yields around 130,000 clones, of which approximately 93% are seen a single time; 0.9% to 0.95% belongs to the top ten. CDR1 and CDR2 from the germline V gene are SGDLS and YYNGEE. V was cut by 1 base and J by 3 bases, with 10 bases left in between. This CDR3 is built from 15 residues. The source of this sequence is an adult in good health. The chain recombines TRBV9 with TRBJ2-2; weak D call: TRBD1 (6 bases). The sample here was peripheral blood, taken on day 0 of AZD1222 vaccination. CDR3 DNA sequence: TGTGCCAGCAGCGTAATGGACAGCCACACCGGGGAGCTGTTTTTT. This sequence encodes CASSVMDSHTGELFF. Looking up the rest from reference TRBV9 and TRBJ2-2 gives the full variable domain: DSGVTQTPKHLITATGQRVTLRCSPRSGDLSVYWYQQSLDQGLQFLIQYYNGEERAKGNILERFSAQQFPDLHSELNLSSLELGDSALYFCASSVMDSHTGELFFGEGSRLTVL.